This TCR beta chain emerged from a study of regulatory T cells in long-lasting Graves disease. Study-wide findings and caveats: Among samples with persistent disease, TRBV28, TRBJ1-2 and TRBJ2-5 were favored.

For TCR beta, libraries came from iRepertoire HTBI primers and Arm-PCR of CDR3 regions. One entry per CDR3 protein, called by TCRdb with MiXCR from the multiplex PCR reads. Here the sample spans roughly 510,000 distinct CDR3 sequences, around 16% being singletons. The CDR3 spans 15 residues. CDR1 LGHNA and CDR2 YNFKEQ come from the germline V gene. Trimming took 0 bases from V and 0 from J, leaving 9 bases between them. Documented time point: newly diagnosed GD, antithyroid drugs for less than 3 months. The authors made the TCR library using RNA they extracted from PBMCs. This clonotype was counted ten times or more. Its antigen remains unidentified. Separately, the same data were catalogued under a study of T cells in Graves' hyperthyroidism and ophthalmopathy. This second study says: HTBI primers were the set used in a first-round RT-PCR of the TCR CDR3.

This clonotype was sampled from a man between 18 and 29 years old with Graves disease. Source: peripheral blood mononuclear cells (PBMCs), taken at new diagnosis, from a patient treated with antithyroid drugs. The chain recombines TRBV4-2 with TRBJ2-7; D is uncertain. The CDR3 DNA follows: TGTGCCAGCAGCCAAGACTACCGAAGCTCCTACGAGCAGTACTTC. Its translation is CASSQDYRSSYEQYF.